Listed here is a single T cell receptor beta chain. Its target is not known. This sample was included in a study of early T cells in non-severe SARS-CoV-2 infection. General study results and limits: A preference for anti-spike CD8 responses marked VDJdb matching, which missed private and CD4 specificities.

In germline, CDR1 is SGHRS, CDR2 YFSETQ. V lost 4 bases and J 2 bases, leaving 6 bases between the germline ends. The CDR3 loop spans 12 amino acids. Individual cDNA molecules were tagged with unique molecular identifiers. In TCRdb, the 5' RACE reads were re-called with MiXCR into one record per CDR3 protein. The repertoire holds fewer than 85,000 distinct CDR3 sequences, with roughly 13% as singletons. The origin of this receptor is an adult who was a healthcare worker with PCR-confirmed SARS-CoV-2 infection or an uninfected control (not recorded which). What was sequenced was whole blood. This chain connects TRBV5-1 to TRBJ2-5, with no clear D. The CDR3 DNA is TGCGCCAGCAGCATTCGACAAGAGACCCAGTACTTC. Its translation is CASSIRQETQYF.